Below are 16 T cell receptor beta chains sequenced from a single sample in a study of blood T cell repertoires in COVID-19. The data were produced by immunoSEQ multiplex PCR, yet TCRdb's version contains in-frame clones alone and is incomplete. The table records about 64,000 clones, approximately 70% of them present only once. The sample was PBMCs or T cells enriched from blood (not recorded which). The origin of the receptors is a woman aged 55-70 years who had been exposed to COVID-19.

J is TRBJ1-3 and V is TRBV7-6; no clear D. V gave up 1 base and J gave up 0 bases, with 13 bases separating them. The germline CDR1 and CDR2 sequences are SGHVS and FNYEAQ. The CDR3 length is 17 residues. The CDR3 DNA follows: TGTGCCAGCAGCTTAGAAAGGAGGACCGGCTCTGGAAACACCATATATTTT. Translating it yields CASSLERRTGSGNTIYF.

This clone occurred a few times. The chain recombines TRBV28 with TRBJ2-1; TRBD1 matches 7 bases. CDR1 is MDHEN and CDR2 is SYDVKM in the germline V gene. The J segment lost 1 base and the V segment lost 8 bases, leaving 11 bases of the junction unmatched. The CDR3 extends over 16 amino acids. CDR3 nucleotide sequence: TGTGCCAGCGAAGAACTGACAGGGCGATCCTACAATGAGCAGTTCTTC. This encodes CASEELTGRSYNEQFF.

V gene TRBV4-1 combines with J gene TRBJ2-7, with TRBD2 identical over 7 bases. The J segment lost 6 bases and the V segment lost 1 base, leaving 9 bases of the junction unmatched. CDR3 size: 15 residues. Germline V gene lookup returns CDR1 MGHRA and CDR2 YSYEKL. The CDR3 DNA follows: TGCGCCAGCAGCCAAGTGGGGGGGTCCCTCTCCGAGCAGTACTTC. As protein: CASSQVGGSLSEQYF.

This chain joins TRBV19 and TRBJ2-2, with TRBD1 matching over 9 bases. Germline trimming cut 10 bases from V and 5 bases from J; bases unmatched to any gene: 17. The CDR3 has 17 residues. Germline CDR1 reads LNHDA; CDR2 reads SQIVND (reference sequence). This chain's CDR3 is CATTHGRDRAITGELFF. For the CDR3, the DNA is TGTGCCACTACTCATGGGAGGGACAGGGCGATAACCGGGGAGCTGTTTTTT.

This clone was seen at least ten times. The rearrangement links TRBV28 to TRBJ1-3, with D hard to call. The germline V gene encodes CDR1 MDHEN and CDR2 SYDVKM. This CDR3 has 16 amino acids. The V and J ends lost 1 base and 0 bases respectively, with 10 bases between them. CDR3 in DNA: TGTGCCAGCAGTTTATCCGGCGGAAGCTCTGGAAACACCATATATTTT. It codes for CASSLSGGSSGNTIYF.

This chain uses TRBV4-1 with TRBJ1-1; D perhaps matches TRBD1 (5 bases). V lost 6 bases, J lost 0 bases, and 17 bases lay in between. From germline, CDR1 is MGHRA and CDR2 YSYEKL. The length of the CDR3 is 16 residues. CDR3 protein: CASSLLDTLMNTEAFF. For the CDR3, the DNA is TGCGCCAGCAGTCTTCTGGACACCCTCATGAACACTGAAGCTTTCTTT.

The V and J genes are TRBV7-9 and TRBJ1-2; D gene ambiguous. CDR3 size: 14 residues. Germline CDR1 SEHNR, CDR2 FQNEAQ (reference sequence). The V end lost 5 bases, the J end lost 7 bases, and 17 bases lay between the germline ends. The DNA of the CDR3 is TGTGCCAGCAGCCAATCCTTAGACATCGTTGGCTACACCTTC. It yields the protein CASSQSLDIVGYTF.

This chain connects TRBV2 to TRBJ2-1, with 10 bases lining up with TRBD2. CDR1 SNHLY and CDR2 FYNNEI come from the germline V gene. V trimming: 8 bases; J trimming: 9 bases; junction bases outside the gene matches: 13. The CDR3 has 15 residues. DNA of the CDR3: TGTGCCAGCCTTCTTTGGACTAGCGGTGATCGTGAGCAGTTCTTC. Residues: CASLLWTSGDREQFF.

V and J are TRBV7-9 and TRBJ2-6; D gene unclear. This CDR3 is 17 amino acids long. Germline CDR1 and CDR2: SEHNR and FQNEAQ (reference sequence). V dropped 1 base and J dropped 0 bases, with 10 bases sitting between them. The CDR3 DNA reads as TGTGCCAGCAGCTTAGGCGTGAAGAGCTCTGGGGCCAACGTCCTGACTTTC. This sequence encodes CASSLGVKSSGANVLTF.

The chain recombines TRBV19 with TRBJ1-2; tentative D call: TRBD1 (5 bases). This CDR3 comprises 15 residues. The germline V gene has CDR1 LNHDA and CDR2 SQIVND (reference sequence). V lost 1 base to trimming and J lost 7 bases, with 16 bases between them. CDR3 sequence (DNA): TGTGCCAGTAGTATAGGCGGGGCGCGGCTAATTGGCTACACCTTC. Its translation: CASSIGGARLIGYTF.

In DNA form, the CDR3 reads TGTGCCAGCAGCTTAGATCTCCGGGATCAGTACTTC. Protein sequence: CASSLDLRDQYF. This chain connects TRBV11-2 to TRBJ2-4, with D perhaps matching TRBD2 (5 bases). The CDR3 totals 12 residues. V dropped 0 bases and J dropped 12 bases, with 9 bases sitting between them. CDR1 and CDR2 from the germline V gene are SGHAT and FQNNGV. The full variable domain, completed using reference TRBV11-2 and TRBJ2-4, is EAGVAQSPRYKIIEKRQSVAFWCNPISGHATLYWYQQILGQGPKLLIQFQNNGVVDDSQLPKDRFSAERLKGVDSTLKIQPAKLEDSAVYLCASSLDLRDQYFGAGTRLSVL.

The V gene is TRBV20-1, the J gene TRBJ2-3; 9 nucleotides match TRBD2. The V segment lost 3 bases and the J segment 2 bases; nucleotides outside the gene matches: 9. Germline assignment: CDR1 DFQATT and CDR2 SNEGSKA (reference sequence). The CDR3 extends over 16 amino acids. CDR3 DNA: TGCAGTGCTAGTTACCCCAGCGGGGGGTACACAGATACGCAGTATTTT. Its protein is CSASYPSGGYTDTQYF.

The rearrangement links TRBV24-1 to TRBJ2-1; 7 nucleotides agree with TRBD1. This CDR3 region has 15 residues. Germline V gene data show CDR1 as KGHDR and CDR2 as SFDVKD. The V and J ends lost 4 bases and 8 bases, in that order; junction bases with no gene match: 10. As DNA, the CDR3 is TGTGCCACCAGTGACCATGGCCTTACAGGGGATGAGCAGTTCTTC. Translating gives CATSDHGLTGDEQFF.

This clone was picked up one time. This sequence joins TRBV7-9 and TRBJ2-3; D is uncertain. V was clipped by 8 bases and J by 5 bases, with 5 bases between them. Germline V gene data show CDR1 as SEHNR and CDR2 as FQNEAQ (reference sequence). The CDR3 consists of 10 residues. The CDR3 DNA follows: TGTGCCAGCTCGGGAGATACGCAGTATTTT. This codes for CASSGDTQYF.

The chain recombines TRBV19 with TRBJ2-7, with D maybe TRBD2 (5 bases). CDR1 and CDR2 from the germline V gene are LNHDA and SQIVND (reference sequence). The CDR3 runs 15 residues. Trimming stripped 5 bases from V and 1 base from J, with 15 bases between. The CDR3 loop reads CASSVSRTSSYEQYF. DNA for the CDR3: TGTGCCAGTAGTGTATCCCGGACTTCTTCCTACGAGCAGTACTTC.

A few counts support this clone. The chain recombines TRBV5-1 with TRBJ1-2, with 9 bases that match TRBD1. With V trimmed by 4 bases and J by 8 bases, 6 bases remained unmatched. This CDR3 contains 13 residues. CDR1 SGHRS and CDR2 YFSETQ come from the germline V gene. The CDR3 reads CASSGDRAEGYTF. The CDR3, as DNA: TGCGCCAGCAGCGGGGACAGGGCAGAGGGCTACACCTTC.